This T cell receptor (beta chain) is from a study of blood T cells in healthy people across ages (dated by TCRdb to the mid-2010s). In terms of the full investigation: In model experiments, roughly one uniquely barcoded TCR beta cDNA molecule per two T cells was captured by template switching. Using deep sequencing normalized with unique cDNA molecular identifiers, the study measured how TCR beta repertoire diversity changes with age. The donors were divided into four age groups: young (average around 16 years), middle-aged (about 41), aged (under 70) and long-lived (around 87). To avoid experimental bias, donors of different ages were distributed randomly across sequencing lanes. Using the same blood draw, the study looked at two additional independent replicas of 1 million unique cDNA reads for two donors, one aged 18 to 30 and the other aged 80 or older. General conclusions and limits of the study: There was a strong correlation between observed TCR beta diversity and the percentage of naive T cells measured by flow cytometry. The long-lived group showed more naive CD4+ T cells, fewer expanded clones and increased TCR diversity than the aged group, suggesting age selection. Since profiling was done on bulk unsorted PBMCs, naive and antigen-experienced compartments could not be conclusively compared. Because donor CMV infection status was unknown, age-related changes in expanded clonotypes were potentially confounded. As age increased, observed TCR beta diversity per million T cells dropped in a roughly linear way, and a significant reduction was already evident by age about 40. Estimates of total diversity based on one million sequenced T cells were considered lower bounds and underestimates.

The trim is 5 bases for V and 0 bases for J, with a gap of 11 bases between the germline ends. Via the germline V gene, CDR1 is KGHDR and CDR2 SFDVKD. The CDR3 has 15 amino acids, counting the end cysteine and phenylalanine. CDR3 DNA is the only sequence kept; it has 45 bases, read in frame from the first base. Libraries were built with 5' RACE. TCRdb names Illumina HiSeq 2500 as the instrument used. The second PCR ran for roughly 6 to 11 cycles and used a J-beta primer mix along with a sample-barcoded 5' primer. A template-switch 5' adaptor carrying 12 random nucleotides introduced a unique molecular identifier onto each TCR beta cDNA molecule. At least 2.5 million CDR3-containing paired-end reads were obtained from each sample. The Mint cDNA synthesis kit, primed by a TRBC-specific oligonucleotide, was used to synthesize first-strand cDNA from all RNA. Following uracil-DNA glycosylase treatment, all cDNA underwent a first 18-cycle PCR with the universal primers M1SS and BC2_uni_R. The source study handled its data this way. For normalization, 1 million high-quality reads were randomly selected from each sample, with every read carrying a distinct molecular identifier. Reads with shared molecular identifiers were discarded instead of being binned into consensus sequences. MiTCR, run with a Q25 quality threshold and the strictest error-elimination algorithm, handled CDR3 identification, clonotype clustering and error correction. A nonparametric unseen species model using Euler transformation provided a lower-bound estimate of total TCR beta diversity. Using fastp at Q25 and MiXCR, TCRdb reprocessed the public reads and kept productive beta chains. Rows are combined by CDR3 protein, so each entry shows the most common genes and DNA. What appears here as the V and J calls and clone size reflects TCRdb's work, not the paper's. The sample table holds about 1.5 million distinct CDR3 sequences, of which roughly 45% were seen once. Around 8% of the sample belongs to the ten largest clones.

With regard to this clonotype: Which antigen it targets is not known. Base qualities are not recorded, but no much larger clone differs from it by a single base.

Donors were about 36 systemically healthy Caucasian individuals from Russia aged roughly 6 to 90 years. Around 10 milliliters of peripheral blood were collected from each donor into EDTA-treated Vacutainer tubes. Ficoll-Paque density-gradient centrifugation was used to isolate PBMCs, with at least 6.5 million per sample. Total RNA, at least 6 micrograms per sample, was extracted from PBMCs with Trizol reagent. The percentages of naive CD45RAhigh/CD27high T cells were determined by flow cytometry on a PBMC aliquot from every donor. The chain uses TRBV24-1 and TRBJ2-3; perhaps TRBD1 is the D gene, with 6 bases matching. The sequence was collected from a woman aged 18 to 35 in good health. Sequenced material: blood. The sequence in DNA is TGTGCCACCAGTGTGCAGGGGTCTAGCACAGATACGCAGTATTTT. Its translation reads: CATSVQGSSTDTQYF.